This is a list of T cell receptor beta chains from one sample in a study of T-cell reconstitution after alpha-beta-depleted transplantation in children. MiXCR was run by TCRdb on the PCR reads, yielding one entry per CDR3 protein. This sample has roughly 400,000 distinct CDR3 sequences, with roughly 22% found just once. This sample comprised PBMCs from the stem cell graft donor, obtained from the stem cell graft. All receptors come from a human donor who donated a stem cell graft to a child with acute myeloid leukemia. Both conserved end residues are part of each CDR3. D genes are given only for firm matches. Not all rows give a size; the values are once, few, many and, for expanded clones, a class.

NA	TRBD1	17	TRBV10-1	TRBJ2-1	TGCGCCAGCAGTGGGACAGGGCCCCCTTTTTCCTACAATGAGCAGTTCTTC	CASSGTGPPFSYNEQFF
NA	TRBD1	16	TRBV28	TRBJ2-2	TGTGCCAGCAGTTACCGGGACAGGGGGCGCACCGGGGAGCTGTTTTTT	CASSYRDRGRTGELFF
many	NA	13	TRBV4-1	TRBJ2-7	TGCGCCAGCAGCCAAGTGCAGCTCTACGAGCAGTACTTC	CASSQVQLYEQYF
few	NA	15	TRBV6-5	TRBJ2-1	TGTGCCAGCAGTTCTAGGGGACCATCTGGCGATGAGCAGTTCTTC	CASSSRGPSGDEQFF
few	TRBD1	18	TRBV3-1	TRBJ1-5	TGTGCCAGCAGCCAAAGTGCCTCAGGGGGCGCGAGCAATCAGCCCCAGCATTTT	CASSQSASGGASNQPQHF
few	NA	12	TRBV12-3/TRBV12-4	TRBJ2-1	TGTGCCACCTACAGGGTTTCCGATGAGCAGTTCTTC	CATYRVSDEQFF
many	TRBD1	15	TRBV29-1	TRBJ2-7	TGCAGCGTTGAAGAAAGCGGACAGGGGGGGTACGAGCAGTACTTC	CSVEESGQGGYEQYF
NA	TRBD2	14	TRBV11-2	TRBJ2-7	TGTGCCAGCAGTACTAGTCTAGCGGGAAACGAGCAGTACTTC	CASSTSLAGNEQYF
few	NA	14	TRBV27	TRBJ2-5	TGTGCCAGCAGTTTTAAGGGCGGTAGCGAGACCCAGTACTTC	CASSFKGGSETQYF
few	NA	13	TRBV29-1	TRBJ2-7	TGCAGCGTCTATCGGGACGGCTCCTACGAGCAGTACTTC	CSVYRDGSYEQYF
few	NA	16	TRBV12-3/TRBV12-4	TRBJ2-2	TGTGCCAGCAGTCAACGGGTCAACTGGAACACCGGGGAGCTGTTTTTT	CASSQRVNWNTGELFF
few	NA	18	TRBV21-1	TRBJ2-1	TGTGCCAGCAGCACTACGGGACTAGCGGGAGTATTCTACAATGAGCAGTTCTTC	CASSTTGLAGVFYNEQFF
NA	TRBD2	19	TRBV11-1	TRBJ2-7	TGTGCCAGCAGGGACGCTAGCGGGAGCCGGTCCCCCTTCACCTACGAGCAGTACTTC	CASRDASGSRSPFTYEQYF
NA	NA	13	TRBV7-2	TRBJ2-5	TGTGCCAGCAGCCCCCAGGGTTGGGAGACCCAGTACTTC	CASSPQGWETQYF
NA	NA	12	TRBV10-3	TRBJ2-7	TGTGCCATCAGTGAGGGGGGCCTCGAGCAGTACTTC	CAISEGGLEQYF
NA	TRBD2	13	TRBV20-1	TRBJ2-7	TGCAGTGCTAGCGGGAGGGAGAGGAACGAGCAGTACTTC	CSASGRERNEQYF
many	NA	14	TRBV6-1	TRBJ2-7	TGTGCCAGCAGGGTGGAGGGGTCCACCTACGAGCAGTACTTC	CASRVEGSTYEQYF
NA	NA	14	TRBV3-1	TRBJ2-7	TGTGCCAGCAGCACCGCAGCTGGGCCCGGGGAGCAGTACTTC	CASSTAAGPGEQYF
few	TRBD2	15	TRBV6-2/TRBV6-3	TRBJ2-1	TGTGCCAGCAGTTACCTGGCGGGAGTTTTTGATGAGCAGTTCTTC	CASSYLAGVFDEQFF
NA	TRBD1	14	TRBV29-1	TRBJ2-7	TGCAGCGTGGACACCGGGACAGGGGGCCAAGCGGAGTACTTC	CSVDTGTGGQAEYF
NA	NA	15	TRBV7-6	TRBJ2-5	TGTGCCAGCAGCTTGAAACAGGGTAGGGGAGAGACCCAGTACTTC	CASSLKQGRGETQYF
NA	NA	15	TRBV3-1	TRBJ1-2	TGTGCCAGCAGCCAAGGAGTTCCAGGTGCCTATGGCTACACCTTC	CASSQGVPGAYGYTF
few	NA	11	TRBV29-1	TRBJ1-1	TGCAGCGTTGAATACGGCACTGAAGCTTTCTTT	CSVEYGTEAFF
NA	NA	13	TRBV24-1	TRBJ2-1	TGTGCCACCAGTGATTTGCATCTAAATGAGCAGTTCTTC	CATSDLHLNEQFF
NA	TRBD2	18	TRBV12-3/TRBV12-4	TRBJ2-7	TGTGCCAGCAGTTTACGTGCTAGCGGGAGGGAGAGCTCCTACGAGCAGTACTTC	CASSLRASGRESSYEQYF
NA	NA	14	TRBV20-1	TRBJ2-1	TGCAGTGCTATCGCCGGGACAATGATGAATGAGCAGTTCTTC	CSAIAGTMMNEQFF
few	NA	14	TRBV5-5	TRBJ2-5	TGTGCCAGCAGCTTCCCGGACGTCGCAGAGACCCAGTACTTC	CASSFPDVAETQYF
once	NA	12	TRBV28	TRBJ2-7	TGTGCCAGCAGCACCTACATAGCCGGGCAGTACTTC	CASSTYIAGQYF
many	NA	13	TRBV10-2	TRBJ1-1	TGCGCCAGCAGCCTTGGGAGGGACACTGAAGCTTTCTTT	CASSLGRDTEAFF
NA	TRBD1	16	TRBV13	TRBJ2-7	TGTGCCAGCAGCTTAGGCGGGTCCGGGACAGGGTACGAGCAGTACTTC	CASSLGGSGTGYEQYF
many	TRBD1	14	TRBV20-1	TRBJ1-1	TGCAGTGCTATTACAGGGGGCATGAACACTGAAGCTTTCTTT	CSAITGGMNTEAFF
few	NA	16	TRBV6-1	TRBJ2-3	TGTGCCAGCACCCAATCGTGGATAACTAGCACAGATACGCAGTATTTT	CASTQSWITSTDTQYF
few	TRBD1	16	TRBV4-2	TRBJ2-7	TGTGCCAGCAGCCAAGATATATCGGACAGGGTCCACGAGCAGTACTTC	CASSQDISDRVHEQYF
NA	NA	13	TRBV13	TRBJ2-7	TGTGCCGGCTACGGGGTGCATGGGAGCGAGCAGTACTTC	CAGYGVHGSEQYF
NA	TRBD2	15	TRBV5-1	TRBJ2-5	TGCGCCAGCAGAGGGACTAGCGGATTCCAAGAGACCCAGTACTTC	CASRGTSGFQETQYF
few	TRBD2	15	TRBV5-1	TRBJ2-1	TGCGCCAGCAGCTTGGTGTCTAGCGGGATCAATGAGCAGTTCTTC	CASSLVSSGINEQFF
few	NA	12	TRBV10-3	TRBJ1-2	TGTGCCATCAGTGAGTCTAACTATGGCTACACCTTC	CAISESNYGYTF